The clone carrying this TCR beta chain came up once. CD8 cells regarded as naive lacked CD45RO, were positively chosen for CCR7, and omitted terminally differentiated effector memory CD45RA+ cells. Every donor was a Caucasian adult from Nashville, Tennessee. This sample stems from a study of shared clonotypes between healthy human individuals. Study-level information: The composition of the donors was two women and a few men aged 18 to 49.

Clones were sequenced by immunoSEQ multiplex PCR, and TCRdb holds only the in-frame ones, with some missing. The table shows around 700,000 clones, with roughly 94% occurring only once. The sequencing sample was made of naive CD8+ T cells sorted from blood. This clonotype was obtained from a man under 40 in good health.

The CDR3 sequence: CASRSALVWVADEQFF. CDR3 DNA: TGTGCCAGCAGGTCGGCACTAGTCTGGGTAGCCGATGAGCAGTTCTTC. This chain links TRBV28 with TRBJ2-1, with D possibly matching TRBD2 (5 bases). CDR1 and CDR2 (germline): MDHEN, SYDVKM. With 6 bases removed from V and 8 bases from J, the gap between germline ends came to 23 bases. The length of the CDR3 is 16 residues.